The T cell receptor (beta chain) under discussion was sequenced for a study of blood T cell repertoires in COVID-19. Study-wide background: Both acute and convalescent COVID-19 samples were obtained from the United States, Italy and Spain. Sample material is recorded as cDNA or gDNA derived from T cells, B-cell-depleted T cells, or PBMCs.

As processed by the authors: Amplification with reference gene primers provided the estimates of nucleated cell counts. The method was immunoSEQ multiplex PCR; TCRdb's version includes in-frame clones alone and lacks a portion of them. V and J calls plus clone size are reproduced from that table; the DNA served to infer D and trimming. The sample has around 100,000 clones, about nine tenths seen once; the top ten hold 15% to 20%. V was shortened by 1 base and J by 3 bases, with 22 bases between the two germline ends. The CDR3 runs 19 residues. Germline V gives CDR1 MNHNS, CDR2 SASEGT. Sequencing was performed on peripheral blood. V gene TRBV6-1 combines with J gene TRBJ1-3; D possibly corresponds to TRBD1 (6 bases). The receptor comes from a woman of 80 years or more in a cohort sampled during active COVID-19. The CDR3 bases are TGTGCCAGCAGTGAAGGAGGGATCTGGGGGGGGCCGAGTGGAAACACCATATATTTT. Translated: CASSEGGIWGGPSGNTIYF.